The clone carrying this TCR beta chain was counted between two and nine times. The antigen remains unidentified. This sample stems from a study of T cells after yellow fever vaccination. Study overall: Those fractions that held only low numbers of cells were prepared using the SMART-Seq v4 Ultra Low Input RNA kit. Study observations and caveats: On re-exposure, the response was weaker but peaked faster, at day 5 versus 15. A small share of clonotypes appeared in both CD4 and CD8 compartments. Post-booster reappearance was seen for most primary-vaccination clones (around 96% CD4, roughly 88% CD8).

V lost 4 bases, J lost 6 bases, and 20 bases lay in between. In germline, CDR1 is SGHRS, CDR2 YFSETQ. The CDR3 length is 15 residues. TCRdb reprocessed the 5' RACE reads via MiXCR and lists one record per CDR3 protein. The data contain 200,000 to 300,000 distinct CDR3 sequences, over 10% of them singletons. The specimen comprised CD4+ T cells sorted from PBMCs, sampled 45 days after the yellow fever booster vaccination. The chain couples TRBV5-1 to TRBJ2-7; possibly TRBD1 for D (6 bases). The TCR sequence derives from a man under 40 who received the YFV17D yellow fever vaccine. CDR3 protein: CASSARDIRDGEQYF. The CDR3 nucleotides read TGCGCCAGCAGCGCCCGGGACATAAGAGACGGCGAGCAGTACTTC.